This passage covers 27 T cell receptor beta chains from one sample sequenced in a study of HIV-infected patients and healthy controls. cDNA was made from about 500 ng RNA using alpha and beta constant primers. Using multiplexing indices, alpha and beta chain libraries were generated apart by chain-specific third strand synthesis. Using its own MiXCR run on the 5' RACE reads, TCRdb lists one record per CDR3 protein. The sample lists roughly 7,400 distinct CDR3 sequences; about 9.4% were seen once. No cell fractionation was done, so the repertoire covers all unsorted peripheral blood T cells. The sample was blood, taken before antiretroviral therapy. These receptors originate from an adult with HIV infection.

Relative to its sample, this clonotype is medium-sized (0.01 to 0.1%). The CDR3 sequence is CASSQDRGRSETQYF. Written as DNA, the CDR3 is TGTGCCAGCAGCCAGGACAGGGGGCGAAGTGAGACCCAGTACTTC. The V and J genes are TRBV14 and TRBJ2-5, with TRBD1 identical over 11 bases. CDR1 and CDR2 (germline): SGHDN, FVKESK. With V trimmed by 3 bases and J by 5 bases, 5 bases remained unmatched. The CDR3 has 15 residues.

In this sample, this clonotype turned up many times. The genes are TRBV19 and TRBJ2-5; 14 nucleotides line up with TRBD2. V shed 5 bases and J 4 bases; nucleotides not matched to a gene: 6. The germline gives CDR1 LNHDA, CDR2 SQIVND (reference sequence). CDR3 size: 16 residues. CDR3 region: CASSLRLAGGPETQYF. The CDR3 region has the DNA TGTGCCAGTAGTCTTCGACTAGCGGGAGGGCCAGAGACCCAGTACTTC. The entire variable domain, with the rest obtained from reference TRBV19 and TRBJ2-5, is as follows: DGGITQSPKYLFRKEGQNVTLSCEQNLNHDAMYWYRQDPGQGLRLIYYSQIVNDFQKGDIAEGYSVSREKKESFPLTVTSAQKNPTAFYLCASSLRLAGGPETQYFGPGTRLLVL.

The chain has TRBV20-1 and TRBJ2-7; 9 bases line up with TRBD2. The germline CDR1 and CDR2 sequences are DFQATT and SNEGSKA (reference sequence). This CDR3 is 14 amino acids long. V dropped 2 bases and J dropped 6; count of bases not matched to a gene: 8. The CDR3 region is CSARLAGETSEQYF. The CDR3 DNA reads as TGCAGTGCTAGATTAGCGGGGGAGACAAGCGAGCAGTACTTC.

There are a few counts of this clonotype. The J gene is TRBJ2-1, the V gene TRBV4-1, with D perhaps matching TRBD1 (5 bases). Between the trimmed V and J ends, which lost 0 bases and 8 bases, there was a span of 8 bases. CDR1 and CDR2 from the germline V gene are MGHRA and YSYEKL. This CDR3 comprises 13 residues. Here the CDR3 reads CASSQDPRDEQFF. As DNA, the CDR3 is TGCGCCAGCAGCCAAGATCCCAGGGATGAGCAGTTCTTC.

In its sample, this clonotype ranks as medium-sized. V and J are TRBV20-1 and TRBJ2-3; 8 nucleotides align to TRBD2. The CDR3 consists of 13 residues. Germline lookup yields CDR1 DFQATT and CDR2 SNEGSKA (reference sequence). Trimming cost V 5 bases and J 3 bases; bases outside gene matches: 4. CDR3 sequence reads: CSAQERETDTQYF. CDR3 in DNA: TGCAGTGCTCAAGAGCGGGAGACAGATACGCAGTATTTT.

The chain employs TRBV5-4 and TRBJ1-4; 9 bases map to TRBD1. CDR1 and CDR2 (germline): SGHNT, YYREEE (reference sequence). The length of the CDR3 is 16 residues. V shed 6 bases and J 1 base; nucleotides not matched to a gene: 7. The CDR3 reads CASTKTGGGTNEKLFF. The CDR3 DNA reads as TGTGCCAGCACCAAGACAGGGGGAGGAACTAATGAAAAACTGTTTTTT.

By sample fraction, this clonotype is medium-sized (0.01 to 0.1%). The V call is TRBV7-2, the J call TRBJ2-3, with 16 nucleotides matching TRBD2. CDR1 is SGHTA, CDR2 FQGNSA, per germline. Germline trimming cut 4 bases from V and 5 bases from J; bases unmatched to any gene: 6. The CDR3 has 17 amino acids. The CDR3 bases are TGTGCCAGCAGCTCCGGGACTAGCGGGGGGGCTGGAGATACGCAGTATTTT. The encoded protein is CASSSGTSGGAGDTQYF.

This clonotype was seen ten or more times. V is TRBV28 and J is TRBJ2-5; TRBD2 matches at 14 bases. J was trimmed by 2 bases and V by 3 bases; bases with no gene match: 5. The CDR3 has 17 amino acids. Germline V lookup: CDR1 MDHEN, CDR2 SYDVKM. The CDR3 region is CASSFAGLAGGQETQYF. CDR3 bases: TGTGCCAGCAGTTTTGCCGGACTAGCGGGGGGACAAGAGACCCAGTACTTC.

This clonotype rates as large. The gene calls are TRBV5-4 and TRBJ2-3; TRBD1 agrees at 7 bases. There are 15 residues in the CDR3. Germline values: CDR1 SGHNT, CDR2 YYREEE (reference sequence). The V and J ends lost 4 bases and 3 bases, in that order; junction bases with no gene match: 8. The DNA for the CDR3 is TGTGCCAGCAGCGGCGGACAGGTCCAAACAGATACGCAGTATTTT. Residues: CASSGGQVQTDTQYF.

This clonotype is a singleton in its sample. J is TRBJ2-3 and V is TRBV30, with D possibly being TRBD1 or TRBD2 (6 bases each). This CDR3 contains 12 residues. V lost 8 bases and J 5 bases, leaving 14 bases between the germline ends. In germline, CDR1 is GTSNPN, CDR2 SVGIG (reference sequence). The CDR3 DNA is TGTGCCCTAGGGGGGCAGGGAGATACGCAGTATTTT. Translation gives CALGGQGDTQYF.

This clonotype was recorded many times. The chain employs TRBV19 and TRBJ2-1; D not certain. CDR1 is LNHDA and CDR2 is SQIVND in the germline V gene (reference sequence). CDR3 size: 14 residues. V was cut by 0 bases and J by 4 bases, with 7 bases left in between. The CDR3 coding sequence is TGTGCCAGTAGTATAGATTGGGGATACAATGAGCAGTTCTTC. It is translated as CASSIDWGYNEQFF. The full variable domain, in which reference TRBV19 and TRBJ2-1 provide the parts outside the CDR3, is DGGITQSPKYLFRKEGQNVTLSCEQNLNHDAMYWYRQDPGQGLRLIYYSQIVNDFQKGDIAEGYSVSREKKESFPLTVTSAQKNPTAFYLCASSIDWGYNEQFFGPGTRLTVL.

The chain carries TRBV13 and TRBJ2-7; 10 nucleotides line up with TRBD1. Germline-derived CDR1 and CDR2 are PRHDT and FYEKMQ (reference sequence). This CDR3 has 18 residues. The V and J ends lost 2 bases and 3 bases, in that order; junction bases with no gene match: 13. CDR3 coding DNA: TGTGCCAGCAGCTTAACTGTTGATGGGGGGACAGGGGACTACGAGCAGTACTTC. Encoded protein: CASSLTVDGGTGDYEQYF.

This clonotype was found many times. This chain links TRBV3-1 with TRBJ2-2; no firm D call. Germline V gene data show CDR1 as LGHDT and CDR2 as YNNKEL (reference sequence). The CDR3 has 12 residues. Trimming left V 1 base short and J 5 bases short, with 2 bases between. The CDR3 sequence: CASSQGTGELFF. The CDR3 DNA follows: TGTGCCAGCAGCCAAGGTACCGGGGAGCTGTTTTTT.

This clonotype has a count of ten or more. The chain couples TRBV20-1 to TRBJ2-1; D could derive from TRBD1 or TRBD2 (5 bases each). The ends were cut back, 6 bases at V and 3 bases at J, with 24 bases in the middle. In germline, CDR1 is DFQATT, CDR2 SNEGSKA (reference sequence). The CDR3 runs to 17 residues. The CDR3 region is CSAGPEWGKVGYNEQFF. Here the CDR3 DNA reads TGCAGTGCAGGGCCTGAGTGGGGGAAGGTGGGCTACAATGAGCAGTTCTTC.

By share, this clonotype counts as medium-sized. The CDR3: CSGKSGTLNTGELFF. CDR3 nucleotides: TGCAGCGGGAAGTCCGGGACATTGAACACCGGGGAGCTGTTTTTT. The J gene is TRBJ2-2, the V gene TRBV29-1; D is perhaps TRBD1 (6 bases). Trimming left V 7 bases short and J 1 base short, with 16 bases between. Looked up from germline, CDR1 is SQVTM and CDR2 is ANQGSEA. The CDR3 is made up of 15 amino acids.

The chain employs TRBV7-2 and TRBJ1-5; D is uncertain. The CDR3 length is 15 residues. V was trimmed by 3 bases and J by 5 bases, leaving 14 bases between them. Germline values: CDR1 SGHTA, CDR2 FQGNSA. Here the CDR3 reads CASSFPGFEDQPQHF. The DNA of the CDR3 is TGTGCCAGCAGCTTTCCAGGTTTCGAGGATCAGCCCCAGCATTTT.

This clonotype is categorized as medium-sized. This chain links TRBV3-1 with TRBJ2-3; D assignment may be TRBD1 or TRBD2 (5 bases each). V lost 0 bases and J 4 bases, leaving 14 bases between the germline ends. The CDR3 totals 16 residues. The germline CDR1 and CDR2 sequences are LGHDT and YNNKEL (reference sequence). CDR3 protein: CASSQDLGPSADTQYF. In DNA form, the CDR3 reads TGTGCCAGCAGCCAAGATCTGGGACCCTCCGCAGATACGCAGTATTTT.

In its sample, this clonotype is medium-sized. The J gene is TRBJ2-7, the V gene TRBV28, with a weak D call TRBD1 (6 bases). The V end lost 8 bases, the J end lost 6 bases, and 14 bases lay between the germline ends. Germline CDR1 is MDHEN and CDR2 is SYDVKM. The CDR3 extends over 12 amino acids. CDR3 coding DNA: TGTGCCAGCGGGCAGACAGGTTTCGAGCAGTACTTC. Translating gives CASGQTGFEQYF.

This clonotype turned up a few times. The chain employs TRBV28 and TRBJ1-6; D unresolved. V shed 4 bases and J shed 5 bases, with 27 bases lying between them. Germline V lookup: CDR1 MDHEN, CDR2 SYDVKM. The CDR3 covers 20 residues. The CDR3 here is CASSSSWGRPEGIHNSPLHF. CDR3 in DNA: TGTGCCAGCAGTTCTTCATGGGGTCGCCCCGAAGGCATTCATAATTCACCCCTCCACTTT.

This clonotype was recorded at least ten times. This chain joins TRBV7-6 and TRBJ1-1; 9 positions agree with TRBD1. Germline loops: CDR1 SGHVS, CDR2 FNYEAQ. J lost 6 bases, V lost 5 bases, and 10 bases had no gene match. The CDR3 runs 15 residues. In nucleotides, the CDR3 is TGTGCCAGCAGCAGCCGGGGACAGGGTGGGTCTGAAGCTTTCTTT. It codes for CASSSRGQGGSEAFF.

The V gene is TRBV5-6, the J gene TRBJ2-3; TRBD2 matches at 9 bases. This CDR3 has 16 amino acids. The V segment lost 0 bases and the J segment 2 bases; nucleotides outside the gene matches: 4. CDR1 is SGHDT, CDR2 YYEEEE, per germline. The chain's CDR3 is CASSLASGEATDTQYF. The CDR3 region has the DNA TGTGCCAGCAGCTTGGCTAGCGGGGAAGCCACAGATACGCAGTATTTT.

The chain recombines TRBV7-8 with TRBJ2-7; TRBD1 matches 7 bases. J lost 4 bases, V lost 5 bases, and 2 bases had no gene match. Germline lookup yields CDR1 SGHVS and CDR2 FQNEAQ. The CDR3 length is 12 residues. For the CDR3, the DNA is TGTGCCAGCAGCACACAGGGGTACGAGCAGTACTTC. This codes for CASSTQGYEQYF.

V and J are TRBV25-1 and TRBJ2-5, with 12 nucleotides matching TRBD1. There are 15 residues in the CDR3. Germline assignment: CDR1 MGHDK and CDR2 SYGVNS. Losses at the gene ends were 4 bases for V and 5 bases for J; bases not matched to a gene: 5. The CDR3 region is CASSGGTGGWETQYF. The CDR3 bases are TGTGCCAGCAGTGGAGGGACAGGGGGCTGGGAGACCCAGTACTTC. Drawing the rest from reference TRBV25-1 and TRBJ2-5, the complete variable domain is EADIYQTPRYLVIGTGKKITLECSQTMGHDKMYWYQQDPGMELHLIHYSYGVNSTEKGDLSSESTVSRIRTEHFPLTLESARPSHTSQYLCASSGGTGGWETQYFGPGTRLLVL.

This clonotype is medium-sized (0.01 to 0.1%) by share. The V and J genes are TRBV2 and TRBJ1-5; no clear D gene. The CDR3 consists of 13 residues. V was trimmed by 4 bases and J by 4 bases, leaving 8 bases between them. The germline V gene has CDR1 SNHLY and CDR2 FYNNEI. The CDR3 region has the DNA TGTGCCAGCAGTGCCGAAGGGAATCAGCCCCAGCATTTT. Amino acid sequence: CASSAEGNQPQHF.

This clonotype was seen repeatedly, ten times or more. The chain uses TRBV7-6 and TRBJ2-5, with 7 nucleotides matching TRBD1. The CDR3 totals 16 residues. With V trimmed by 2 bases and J by 5 bases, 11 bases remained unmatched. Germline CDR1 and CDR2: SGHVS and FNYEAQ. The CDR3 loop reads CASSLQGDGFGETQYF. The DNA of the CDR3 is TGTGCCAGCAGCTTACAGGGGGATGGTTTTGGCGAGACCCAGTACTTC.

This clonotype occurred many times. The rearrangement uses TRBV12-3 or TRBV12-4 and TRBJ1-4; D unclear. The V gene lost 6 bases and the J gene lost 6 bases, with 14 bases spanning the gap. This CDR3 has 14 amino acids. CDR3 sequence: CASRAGSRDEKLFF. DNA of the CDR3: TGTGCCAGCAGGGCCGGCAGTAGAGATGAAAAACTGTTTTTT.

This clonotype was counted only a few times. The chain links TRBV4-1 to TRBJ2-5; tentative D call: TRBD1 (6 bases). The CDR3 spans 14 residues. V was cut by 0 bases and J by 2 bases, with 7 bases left in between. From germline, CDR1 is MGHRA and CDR2 YSYEKL. The CDR3, as DNA: TGCGCCAGCAGCCAAGAGGGGGCTCAAGAGACCCAGTACTTC. As protein: CASSQEGAQETQYF.